This record concerns one TCR beta chain sequence. Systemic immunosuppression or a history of autoimmune disease excluded patients. This specimen comes from a study of OX40 agonist ivuxolimab in advanced cancers. Some clones are missing from TCRdb's copy, which holds only in-frame ones; the method was immunoSEQ multiplex PCR. The sample contains approximately 25,000 clones, 75% to 90% of which appear only once. The clonotype comes from an adult with an advanced solid tumor such as melanoma, head and neck, liver or kidney cancer. The sample was CD4+ or CD8+ T cells sorted from blood, taken in a trial of the OX40 agonist ivuxolimab.

CDR3 loop: CSVEGSTGGLYEQYF. CDR3 nucleotide sequence: TGCAGCGTTGAAGGTTCGACAGGCGGGCTCTACGAGCAGTACTTC. V is TRBV29-1 and J is TRBJ2-7; the D gene is possibly TRBD1 (6 bases). The CDR3 loop spans 15 amino acids. Germline CDR1 SQVTM, CDR2 ANQGSEA. V was pared by 1 base and J by 3 bases, with 16 bases between.